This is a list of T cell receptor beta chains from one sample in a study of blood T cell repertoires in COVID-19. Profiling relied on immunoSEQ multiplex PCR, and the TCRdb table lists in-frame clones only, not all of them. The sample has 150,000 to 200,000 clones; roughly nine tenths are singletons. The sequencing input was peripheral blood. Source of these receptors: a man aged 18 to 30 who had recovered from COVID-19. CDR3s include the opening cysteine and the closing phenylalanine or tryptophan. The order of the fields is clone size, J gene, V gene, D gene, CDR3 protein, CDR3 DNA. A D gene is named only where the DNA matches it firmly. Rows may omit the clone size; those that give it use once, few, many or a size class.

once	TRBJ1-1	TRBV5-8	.	CASSLEGGRVNTEAFF	TGTGCCAGCAGCTTGGAGGGGGGGAGGGTGAACACTGAAGCTTTCTTT
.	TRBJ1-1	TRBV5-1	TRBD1	CASSLVQGGATEAFF	TGCGCCAGCAGCTTGGTTCAGGGGGGAGCCACTGAAGCTTTCTTT
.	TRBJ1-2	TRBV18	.	CASSPSSVRYTF	TGTGCCAGCTCACCCTCCTCAGTGCGCTACACCTTC
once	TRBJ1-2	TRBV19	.	CASSKGRGFNYGYTF	TGTGCCAGTAGTAAGGGCAGGGGCTTCAACTATGGCTACACCTTC
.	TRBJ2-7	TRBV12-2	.	CASRLHPSGREERYEQYF	TGTGCAAGTCGCTTACATCCCTCTGGGAGGGAGGAGCGATACGAGCAGTACTTC
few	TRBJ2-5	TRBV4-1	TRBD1	CASSQGTGTETQYF	TGCGCCAGCAGCCAAGGGACAGGGACAGAGACCCAGTACTTC
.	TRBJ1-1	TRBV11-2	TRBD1	CASSFRQGPEAFF	TGTGCCAGCAGCTTCCGACAGGGCCCTGAAGCTTTCTTT
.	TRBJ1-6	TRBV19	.	CASSNSLNSPLHF	TGTGCCAGTAGTAACTCCCTTAATTCACCCCTCCACTTT
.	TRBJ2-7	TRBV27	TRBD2	CASSPRGGGYEQYF	TGTGCCAGCAGTCCGCGGGGGGGAGGCTACGAGCAGTACTTC
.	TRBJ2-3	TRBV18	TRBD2	CASSRNLAGDGDTQYF	TGTGCCAGCTCACGTAACTTAGCGGGAGATGGAGATACGCAGTATTTT
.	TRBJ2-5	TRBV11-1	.	CASTIDGGEETQYF	TGTGCCAGCACCATAGATGGGGGCGAGGAGACCCAGTACTTC
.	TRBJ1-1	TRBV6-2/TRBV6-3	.	CASSYISTEAFF	TGTGCCAGCAGTTATATCAGCACTGAAGCTTTCTTT
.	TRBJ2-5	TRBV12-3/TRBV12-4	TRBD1	CASSRGQQETQYF	TGTGCCAGCAGCCGGGGACAGCAAGAGACCCAGTACTTC
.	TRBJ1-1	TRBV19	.	CASSIDRLVSTAPNTEAFF	TGTGCCAGTAGTATAGATCGCCTTGTTTCGACAGCCCCGAACACTGAAGCTTTCTTT
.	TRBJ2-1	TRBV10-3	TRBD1	CAISDLLDRTQGDEQFF	TGTGCCATCAGTGACCTCCTGGACAGGACGCAAGGAGATGAGCAGTTCTTC
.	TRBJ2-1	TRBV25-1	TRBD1	CASSEYIRRQGAYNEQFF	TGTGCCAGCAGTGAATATATTAGGCGACAGGGGGCCTACAATGAGCAGTTCTTC
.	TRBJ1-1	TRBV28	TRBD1	CASSPAGTGRTEAFF	TGTGCCAGCAGTCCCGCGGGGACAGGGCGAACTGAAGCTTTCTTT
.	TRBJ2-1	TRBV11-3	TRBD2	CASSLGGAGPYNEQFF	TGTGCCAGCAGCTTAGGAGGAGCGGGGCCCTACAATGAGCAGTTCTTC
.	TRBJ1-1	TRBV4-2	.	CASSQEVGNTEAFF	TGTGCCAGCAGCCAAGAGGTCGGGAACACTGAAGCTTTCTTT
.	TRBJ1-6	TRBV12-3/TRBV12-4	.	CASSLGFGSPLHF	TGTGCCAGCAGTTTAGGATTCGGGTCACCCCTCCACTTT
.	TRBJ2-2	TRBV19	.	CASSISLANTGELFF	TGTGCCAGTAGTATTAGTCTAGCGAACACCGGGGAGCTGTTTTTT
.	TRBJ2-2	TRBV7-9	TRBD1	CASSLARTGSGELFF	TGTGCCAGCAGCTTAGCGAGGACAGGCTCCGGGGAGCTGTTTTTT
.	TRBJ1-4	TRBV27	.	CATQWRAQPNEKLFF	TGTGCCACCCAGTGGAGGGCTCAGCCTAATGAAAAACTGTTTTTT
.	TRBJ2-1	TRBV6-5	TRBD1	CASSYGAAGGGDEQFF	TGTGCCAGCAGTTATGGGGCGGCAGGGGGCGGGGATGAGCAGTTCTTC
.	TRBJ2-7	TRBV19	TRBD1	CASSNDRGYEQYF	TGTGCCAGTAGTAACGACAGGGGATACGAGCAGTACTTC
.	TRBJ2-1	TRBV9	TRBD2	CASSVGLAGGFNEQFF	TGTGCCAGCAGCGTAGGACTAGCGGGAGGGTTCAATGAGCAGTTCTTC
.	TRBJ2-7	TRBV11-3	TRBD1	CASSPRQGGEQYF	TGTGCCAGCAGCCCGCGACAGGGGGGCGAGCAGTACTTC
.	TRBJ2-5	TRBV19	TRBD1	CASSIRGRGLQETQYF	TGTGCCAGTAGTATCAGGGGTAGGGGGCTTCAAGAGACCCAGTACTTC
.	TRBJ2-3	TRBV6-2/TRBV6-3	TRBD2	CASSTFLAGDGDTQYF	TGTGCCAGCAGTACATTCCTAGCGGGAGATGGTGATACGCAGTATTTT
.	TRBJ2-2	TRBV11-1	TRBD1	CASSLDNRGTGELFF	TGTGCCAGCAGCTTAGACAACAGGGGGACCGGGGAGCTGTTTTTT
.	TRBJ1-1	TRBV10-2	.	CASSESGGTEAFF	TGCGCCAGCAGTGAATCGGGAGGGACTGAAGCTTTCTTT
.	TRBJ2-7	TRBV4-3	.	CASSQDRGSSYEQYF	TGCGCCAGCAGCCAAGATCGTGGCAGCTCCTACGAGCAGTACTTC
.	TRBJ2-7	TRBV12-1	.	CASSVRTGGEQYF	TGTGCCAGCAGCGTTCGGACAGGCGGCGAGCAGTACTTC
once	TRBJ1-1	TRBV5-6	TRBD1	CASSTDRPFTEAFF	TGTGCCAGCAGCACGGACAGGCCCTTCACTGAAGCTTTCTTT
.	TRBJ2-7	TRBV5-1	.	CASQTAGTSEREQYF	TGCGCCAGTCAAACCGCCGGCACGAGCGAGCGAGAGCAGTACTTC
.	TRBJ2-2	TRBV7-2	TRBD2	CAGRGRSGRNTGELFF	TGTGCCGGAAGGGGGCGTAGCGGGAGGAACACCGGGGAGCTGTTTTTT
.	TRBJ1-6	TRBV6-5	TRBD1	CASSPGTGISPLHF	TGTGCCAGCAGTCCCGGGACAGGGATATCACCCCTCCACTTT
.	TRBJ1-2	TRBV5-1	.	CASSISGLYGYTF	TGCGCCAGCAGCATTTCGGGACTTTATGGCTACACCTTC
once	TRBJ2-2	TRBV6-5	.	CASTLGLQSGELFF	TGTGCCAGCACTCTTGGACTTCAAAGCGGGGAGCTGTTTTTT
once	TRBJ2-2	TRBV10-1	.	CASRRTRTTGELFF	TGCGCCAGCAGAAGGACAAGAACTACCGGGGAGCTGTTTTTT